This TCR beta chain was observed in a study of blood T cell repertoires in COVID-19. Study at large: The United States, Italy and Spain provided the acute and convalescent COVID-19 samples.

Per germline, CDR1 MGHRA and CDR2 YSYEKL. The CDR3 length is 14 residues. The germline V and J ends were trimmed by 1 base and 8 bases, with 14 bases remaining between them. The protocol was immunoSEQ multiplex PCR, while the TCRdb copy is restricted to in-frame clones and leaves out a portion. Counted here are about 180,000 clones, about four fifths occurring once; the ten biggest clones make up around 18%. The source material was PBMCs or T cells enriched from blood (not recorded which). V gene TRBV4-1 combines with J gene TRBJ1-2; D not resolved. The source is a man in his sixties who had recovered from COVID-19. The CDR3 DNA reads TGCGCCAGCAGCCAAGGCCTGGGAGGGTACGGCTACACCTTC. Residues: CASSQGLGGYGYTF.